The sequence of this T cell receptor beta chain was determined in a study of cytomegalovirus exposure and HLA in healthy donors. CDR1 is SGHRS, CDR2 YFSETQ, per germline. The CDR3 contains 16 residues. Generated by immunoSEQ multiplex PCR, the TCRdb table keeps only in-frame clones and is missing some. The sample shows 95,000 to 150,000 clones, more than 70% of them seen only once. With respect to this clone: At one end the junction does not follow the germline gene, possibly because of a read error.

The chain couples TRBV5-1 to TRBJ2-3; weak D call: TRBD1 (6 bases). Sequenced: PBMCs. The receptor was isolated from a woman in her twenties or thirties in good health and CMV-seronegative. CDR3 sequence reads: CASSSGTTTFTDTQYF. In DNA form, the CDR3 reads TGTGCCAGCAGCAGTGGGACAACCACTTTCACAGATACGCAGTATTTT.